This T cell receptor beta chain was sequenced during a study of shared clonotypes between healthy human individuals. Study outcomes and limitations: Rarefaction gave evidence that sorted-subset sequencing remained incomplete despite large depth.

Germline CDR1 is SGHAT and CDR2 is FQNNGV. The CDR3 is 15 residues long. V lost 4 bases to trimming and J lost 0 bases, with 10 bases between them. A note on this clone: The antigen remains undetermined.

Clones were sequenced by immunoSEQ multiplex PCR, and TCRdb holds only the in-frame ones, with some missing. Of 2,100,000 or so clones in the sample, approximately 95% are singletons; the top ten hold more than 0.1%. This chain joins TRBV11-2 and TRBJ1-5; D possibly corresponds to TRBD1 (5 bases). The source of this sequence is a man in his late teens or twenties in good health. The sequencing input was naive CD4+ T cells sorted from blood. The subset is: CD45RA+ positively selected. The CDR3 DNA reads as TGTGCCAGCAGCTCGGGGACGGGTAGCAATCAGCCCCAGCATTTT. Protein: CASSSGTGSNQPQHF. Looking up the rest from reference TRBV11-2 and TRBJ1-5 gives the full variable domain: EAGVAQSPRYKIIEKRQSVAFWCNPISGHATLYWYQQILGQGPKLLIQFQNNGVVDDSQLPKDRFSAERLKGVDSTLKIQPAKLEDSAVYLCASSSGTGSNQPQHFGDGTRLSIL.